This section outlines one TCR beta chain sequence together with its context. This clonotype was seen at least ten times. Its cognate antigen has yet to be identified. No qualities accompany the bases; no much larger clone lies one base away. This specimen belongs to a study of immune characterization of retroperitoneal liposarcoma (dated by TCRdb to the late 2010s). Reading the germline V gene gives CDR1 MNHNS and CDR2 SASEGT. Inclusive of the bounding cysteine and phenylalanine, the CDR3 is 17 residues long. Here the CDR3 DNA is all that survives: 51 bases in frame from base 1. A distance of 19 bases separates the germline ends of V and J, which lose 0 bases and 7 bases respectively. Library method: PCR. TCRdb lists the instrument as NextSeq 500. Clones were called with MiXCR by TCRdb after fastp trimmed the public reads at Q25, and only in-frame beta chains were retained. Every entry covers one CDR3 protein and lists the most common genes and DNA from its rows. The sample yields about 10,000 distinct CDR3 sequences; roughly a quarter were counted once. The ten biggest clones cover 9.3% of the sample.

The specimen was tumor tissue. This clonotype originated in a female donor with retroperitoneal liposarcoma. Recombination linked TRBV6-1 to TRBJ2-1; the D call is tentative, TRBD1 or TRBD2, as each matches 5 bases. The DNA sequence follows: TGTGCCAGCAGTGAAGCGGCAGCGGACATAGGGGTGAATGAGCAGTTCTTC. Protein translation: CASSEAAADIGVNEQFF.